This TCR beta chain appears in the sequencing data of a study of blood T cell repertoires in COVID-19. About the study: Samples came from the United States, Italy and Spain, spanning acute and convalescent COVID-19. PBMCs, B-cell-depleted T cells, or T cells provided the cDNA or gDNA that made up the material.

How the authors handled the data: For nucleated cells, counts were estimated from reference gene primer amplification. Profiled with immunoSEQ multiplex PCR; TCRdb holds only in-frame clones, not every one. V and J calls and clone size are copied from that table; D and trimming were computed from the DNA. The sample lists around 100,000 clones, about 81% occurring once. The CDR3 length is 15 residues. J was trimmed by 6 bases and V by 3 bases; bases with no gene match: 4. Per germline, CDR1 LGHDT and CDR2 YNNKEL (reference sequence). The sequenced sample consisted of peripheral blood. The sequence derives from an older woman with acute or convalescent COVID-19. This chain connects TRBV3-1 (or the pseudogene TRBV3-2) to TRBJ2-1; 11 bases agree with TRBD2. The CDR3 nucleotides are TGTGCCAGCAGCCAGTTTAGCGGGGGGGTCAATGAGCAGTTCTTC. Amino acids: CASSQFSGGVNEQFF.